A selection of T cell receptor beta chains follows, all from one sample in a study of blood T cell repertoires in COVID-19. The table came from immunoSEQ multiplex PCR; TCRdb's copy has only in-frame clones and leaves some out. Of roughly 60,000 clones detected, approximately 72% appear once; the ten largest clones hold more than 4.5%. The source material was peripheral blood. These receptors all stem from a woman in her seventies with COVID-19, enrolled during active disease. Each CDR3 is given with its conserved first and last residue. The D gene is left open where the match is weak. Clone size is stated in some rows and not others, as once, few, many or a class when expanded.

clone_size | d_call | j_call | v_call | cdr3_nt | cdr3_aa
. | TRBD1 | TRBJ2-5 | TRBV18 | TGTGCCAGCTCACCGGGACAGACTCAAGAGACCCAGTACTTC | CASSPGQTQETQYF
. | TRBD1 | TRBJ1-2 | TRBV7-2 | TGTGCCAGCAGCCCAGACAGGGTTGGCTACACCTTC | CASSPDRVGYTF
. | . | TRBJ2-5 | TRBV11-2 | TGTGCCAGCAGCACTTACAGCCGACGAAGCCGATTCCAAGAGACCCAGTACTTC | CASSTYSRRSRFQETQYF
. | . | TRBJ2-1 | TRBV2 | TGTGCCAGCGAAAACCGGGAGTCACACAATGAGCAGTTCTTC | CASENRESHNEQFF
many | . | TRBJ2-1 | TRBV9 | TGTGCCAGCAGCGGTCAAGCGGGTGTGAATGAGCAGTTCTTC | CASSGQAGVNEQFF
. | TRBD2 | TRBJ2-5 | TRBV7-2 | TGTGCCAGCAGACGTACTAGCGGGGGTTCCCAAGAGACCCAGTACTTC | CASRRTSGGSQETQYF
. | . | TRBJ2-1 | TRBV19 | TGTGCCACCAAATACAATGAGCAGTTCTTC | CATKYNEQFF
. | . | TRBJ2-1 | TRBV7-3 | TGTGCCAGCAGCTTAATGGCGGGCGTTTACAATGAGCAGTTCTTC | CASSLMAGVYNEQFF
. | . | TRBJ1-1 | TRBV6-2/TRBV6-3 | TGTGCCAGCAGTTATGGGCAGGCTTACACTGAAGCTTTCTTT | CASSYGQAYTEAFF
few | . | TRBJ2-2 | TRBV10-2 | TGCGCCAGCAGTGAGGGTAGCTTGAAGGCGAACACCGGGGAGCTGTTTTTT | CASSEGSLKANTGELFF
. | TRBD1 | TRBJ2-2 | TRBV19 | TGTGCCAGTAGTATTAGGGGGCAAAGGGGCACCGGGGAGCTGTTTTTT | CASSIRGQRGTGELFF
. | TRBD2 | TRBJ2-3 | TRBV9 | TGTGCCAGCAGCGTAGGGGTAGCGGGAGGAGGGACAGATACGCAGTATTTT | CASSVGVAGGGTDTQYF
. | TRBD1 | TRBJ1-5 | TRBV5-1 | TGCGCCAGCAGCGTAACAGGGGGGAGCAATCAGCCCCAGCATTTT | CASSVTGGSNQPQHF
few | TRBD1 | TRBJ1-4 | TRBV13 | TGTGCCAGCAGCTCCCGGACAGGGGGCAGAGAAAAACTGTTTTTT | CASSSRTGGREKLFF
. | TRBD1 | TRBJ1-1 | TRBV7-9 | TGTGCCAGCAGGCGCCCCGGGACAGGGGGGGACACTGAAGCTTTCTTT | CASRRPGTGGDTEAFF
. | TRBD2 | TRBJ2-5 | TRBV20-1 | TGCAGTGCCGCGGGGGGAGAGACCCAGTACTTC | CSAAGGETQYF
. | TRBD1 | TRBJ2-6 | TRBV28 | TGTGCCAGCAGTTCAGAGGGGGCTCCCTTTCTTGGGGCCAACGTCCTGACTTTC | CASSSEGAPFLGANVLTF
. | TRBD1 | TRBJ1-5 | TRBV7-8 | TGTGCCAGCAGCTTAGAGGGGGCAGGGTGGGGCAATCAGCCCCAGCATTTT | CASSLEGAGWGNQPQHF
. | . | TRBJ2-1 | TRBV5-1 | TGCGCCAGCAGCTTGGACGGAGTCTCCTACAATGAGCAGTTCTTC | CASSLDGVSYNEQFF
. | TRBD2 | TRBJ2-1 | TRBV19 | TGTGCCAGTAAATCGGTAGCGGGAGTGCGGAATGAGCAGTTCTTC | CASKSVAGVRNEQFF
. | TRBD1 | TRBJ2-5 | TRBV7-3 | TGTGCCAGCAGCCTCCATGGACAGGGGGTATCGGAGACCCAGTACTTC | CASSLHGQGVSETQYF
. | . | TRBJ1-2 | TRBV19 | TGTGCCAGTAGTCCCCCACGGGGCCAGGGGCGGATAGTTGGCTACACCTTC | CASSPPRGQGRIVGYTF
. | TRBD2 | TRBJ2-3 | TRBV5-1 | TGCGCCAGCAGCATACTAGCGGGAGGCTCTGGCACAGATACGCAGTATTTT | CASSILAGGSGTDTQYF
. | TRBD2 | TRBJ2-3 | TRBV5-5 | TGTGCCAGCAGCTTGGAGGGACTAGCGGGGGAACCCACAGATACGCAGTATTTT | CASSLEGLAGEPTDTQYF
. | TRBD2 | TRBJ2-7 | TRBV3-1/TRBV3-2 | TGTGCCAGCAGCCAGGACGGGGGGACCTACGAGCAGTACTTC | CASSQDGGTYEQYF
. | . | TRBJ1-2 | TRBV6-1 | TGTGCCAGCAGTGAGTCGAACGCCCGACAGACCTATGGCTACACCTTC | CASSESNARQTYGYTF
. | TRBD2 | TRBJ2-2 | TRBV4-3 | TGCGCCAGCAGCCAGAGGTGGCTAGCGGAGAACACCGGGGAGCTGTTTTTT | CASSQRWLAENTGELFF
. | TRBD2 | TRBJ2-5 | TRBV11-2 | TGTGCCAGCAGCTTAGGGGGACTAGTCTCAGAGACCCAGTACTTC | CASSLGGLVSETQYF
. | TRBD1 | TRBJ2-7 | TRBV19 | TGTGCCAGTTCGGACAGGGCCTACGAGCAGTACTTC | CASSDRAYEQYF
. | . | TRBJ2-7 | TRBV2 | TGTGCCAGCGGGGTACCGGGACTTCCCTACGAGCAGTACTTC | CASGVPGLPYEQYF
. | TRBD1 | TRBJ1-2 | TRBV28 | TGTGCCAGCAAGGGGGCCACGTCTAACTATGGCTACACCTTC | CASKGATSNYGYTF
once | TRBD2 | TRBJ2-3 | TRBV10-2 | TGCGCCACGGGAGGGTCAAACGCGGTTGTACAGTATTTT | CATGGSNAVVQYF
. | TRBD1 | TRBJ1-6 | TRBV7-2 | TGTGCCAGCAGCTTGCAGGGGGCCTATAATTCACCCCTCCACTTT | CASSLQGAYNSPLHF
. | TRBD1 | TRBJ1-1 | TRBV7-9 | TGTGCCAGCAGCTTAGAGACAGGGGGAAACACTGAAGCTTTCTTT | CASSLETGGNTEAFF
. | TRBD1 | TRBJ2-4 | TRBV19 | TGTGCCAGTAGTACAGGGGGTTACATTCAGTACTTC | CASSTGGYIQYF
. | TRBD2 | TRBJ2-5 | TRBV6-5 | TGTGCCAGCAGAACGGGGTTCCGGGGGGAAAGGACCCAGTACTTC | CASRTGFRGERTQYF
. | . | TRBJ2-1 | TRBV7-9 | TGTGCCAGCAGCTTAGCGGGAGCCGGCGATGAGCAGTTCTTC | CASSLAGAGDEQFF
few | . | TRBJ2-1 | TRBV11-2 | TGTGCCAGCAGCTTAGGCGAGGGGGGGAGAAATGAGCAGTTCTTC | CASSLGEGGRNEQFF
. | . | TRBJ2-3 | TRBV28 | TGTGCCACAGGGGGACTCGCTCGGACAGATACGCAGTATTTT | CATGGLARTDTQYF
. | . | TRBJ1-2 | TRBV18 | TGTGCCAGCTCACCACGGGGGCTCGGCTACACCTTC | CASSPRGLGYTF
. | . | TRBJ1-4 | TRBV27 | TGTGCCAGCAGTTTACGGGTCCACCCTAATGAAAAACTGTTTTTT | CASSLRVHPNEKLFF
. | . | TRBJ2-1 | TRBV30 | TGTGCCTGGAGTGTGGGGGCTGAGCAGTTCTTC | CAWSVGAEQFF
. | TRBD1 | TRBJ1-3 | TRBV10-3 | TGTGCCATCAGCCCAACGACAGGGTTAGGAAACACCATATATTTT | CAISPTTGLGNTIYF
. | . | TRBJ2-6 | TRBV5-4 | TGTGCCAGCAGCCTTACCGGAGGAGTGGGTTCTGGGGCCAACGTCCTGACTTTC | CASSLTGGVGSGANVLTF
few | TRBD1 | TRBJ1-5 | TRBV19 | TGTGCCAGTAGTAGCGACAGGGACGGACAGCCCCAGCATTTT | CASSSDRDGQPQHF
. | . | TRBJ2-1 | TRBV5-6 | TGTGCCAGCAGCGCTAAGACTCTTTCCAGGCAGTTCTTC | CASSAKTLSRQFF
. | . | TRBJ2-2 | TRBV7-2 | TGTGCCAGCAGCTTAGCAGGGGCCGGGGAGCTGTTTTTT | CASSLAGAGELFF
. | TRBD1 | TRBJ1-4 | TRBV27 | TGTGCCAGCAGTCCCCGGGACAGGAGTAATGAAAAACTGTTTTTT | CASSPRDRSNEKLFF
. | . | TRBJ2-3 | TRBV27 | TGTGCCAGCAGTTTAGCAGGGATCAGCACAGATACGCAGTATTTT | CASSLAGISTDTQYF
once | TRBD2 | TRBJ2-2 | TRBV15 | TGTGCCACCAGCAGAGATATAAGGAGCGGGAGGGCAGGCACCGGGGAGCTGTTTTTT | CATSRDIRSGRAGTGELFF
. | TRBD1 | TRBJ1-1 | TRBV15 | TGTGCCACCAGCACGGACAGGGCCGAAGCTTTCTTT | CATSTDRAEAFF
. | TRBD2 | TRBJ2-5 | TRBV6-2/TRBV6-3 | TGTGCCAGCAGCTCCACACTAGCGGAAGAGACCCAGTACTTC | CASSSTLAEETQYF